Listed below are T cell receptor beta chains from one sample, sequenced in a study of type 1 regulatory T cells. Via MiXCR, TCRdb re-called the reads, giving one row per CDR3 protein. The data show about 18,000 distinct CDR3 sequences, with about a tenth seen just once and 2.8% held by the top ten. Input material: CD4+ T cells, either the whole sample or a sorted fraction (not recorded which). Every receptor here comes from a human donor in good health. The CDR3 runs from the conserved cysteine through the conserved F or W. Each record gives: V gene, D gene, J gene, CDR3 protein. The D gene is left open where the match is weak.

v_call: TRBV3-1; d_call: -; j_call: TRBJ2-2; cdr3_aa: CASSQGVRAGGELFF
v_call: TRBV20-1; d_call: TRBD2; j_call: TRBJ2-1; cdr3_aa: CSARDAGLTNEQFF
v_call: TRBV5-1; d_call: -; j_call: TRBJ1-1; cdr3_aa: CASSLAEGSSEAFF
v_call: TRBV5-5; d_call: -; j_call: TRBJ1-2; cdr3_aa: CASSQALGGFGYTF
v_call: TRBV7-9; d_call: TRBD1; j_call: TRBJ2-3; cdr3_aa: CASSLKGAYEDTQYF
v_call: TRBV20-1; d_call: -; j_call: TRBJ2-3; cdr3_aa: CSARAWGVAPSTDTQYF
v_call: TRBV20-1; d_call: -; j_call: TRBJ2-7; cdr3_aa: CSATPGRDYEQYF
v_call: TRBV20-1; d_call: TRBD1; j_call: TRBJ2-2; cdr3_aa: CSARPGTGTGELFF
v_call: TRBV3-1; d_call: TRBD2; j_call: TRBJ2-2; cdr3_aa: CASSQGRENTGEPFF
v_call: TRBV5-6; d_call: TRBD2; j_call: TRBJ2-1; cdr3_aa: CASRLAGGPYNEQFF
v_call: TRBV27; d_call: TRBD1; j_call: TRBJ1-4; cdr3_aa: CASSNRGTTNEKLFF
v_call: TRBV6-2/TRBV6-3; d_call: -; j_call: TRBJ2-3; cdr3_aa: CASSYSGQSTDTQYF
v_call: TRBV29-1; d_call: TRBD2; j_call: TRBJ2-3; cdr3_aa: CSVDVSGITDTQYF
v_call: TRBV20-1; d_call: -; j_call: TRBJ2-5; cdr3_aa: CSASGGQETQYF
v_call: TRBV5-1; d_call: -; j_call: TRBJ1-6; cdr3_aa: CASSLQGQNSPLHF
v_call: TRBV5-1; d_call: -; j_call: TRBJ2-1; cdr3_aa: CASSPRVNEQFF
v_call: TRBV19; d_call: TRBD2; j_call: TRBJ2-7; cdr3_aa: CASSISLAGDSHEQYF